Following are 13 T cell receptor beta chains from one sample sequenced in a study of blood T cells in healthy people across ages. Alongside a J-beta primer mix, a sample-barcoded 5' primer served in a second PCR lasting about 7 to 11 cycles. TCRdb re-derived calls from the 5' RACE reads in MiXCR, one entry per CDR3 protein. The sample has 1.5 million to 2 million distinct CDR3 sequences; 28% are singletons. The specimen sequenced was blood. The source of these receptors is a woman in her thirties in good health.

The V call is TRBV5-1, the J call TRBJ2-5; 7 nucleotides agree with TRBD2. Looked up from germline, CDR1 is SGHRS and CDR2 is YFSETQ. Trimming removed 4 bases from V and 5 bases from J; junction bases left unmatched: 8. The CDR3 has 14 amino acids. CDR3 amino acids: CASSPQLARETQYF. CDR3 in DNA: TGCGCCAGCAGCCCCCAACTAGCGCGGGAGACCCAGTACTTC.

This clonotype was detected a few times. The chain has TRBV5-1 and TRBJ1-2; TRBD1 matches 9 bases. CDR3 size: 15 residues. The germline V gene encodes CDR1 SGHRS and CDR2 YFSETQ. V shed 0 bases, J shed 5 bases, and the junction held 5 bases outside the gene matches. The CDR3 region has the DNA TGCGCCAGCAGCTTGGCCTGGACAGGGGAATATGGCTACACCTTC. Encoded protein: CASSLAWTGEYGYTF.

The chain combines TRBV2 with TRBJ2-3, with TRBD2 matching 8 bases. After removal of 6 bases from V and 4 bases from J, the junction contained 9 bases not matched to a gene. The germline V gene has CDR1 SNHLY and CDR2 FYNNEI. The length of the CDR3 is 15 residues. CDR3 in DNA: TGTGCCAGCAGAACCGGTATTAGCGGGGCAGATACGCAGTATTTT. Amino acid sequence: CASRTGISGADTQYF. Filled out from reference TRBV2 and TRBJ2-3, the complete variable domain reads EPEVTQTPSHQVTQMGQEVILRCVPISNHLYFYWYRQILGQKVEFLVSFYNNEISEKSEIFDDQFSVERPDGSNFTLKIRSTKLEDSAMYFCASRTGISGADTQYFGPGTRLTVL.

This clonotype was seen repeatedly, ten times or more. This sequence joins TRBV20-1 and TRBJ1-2; D perhaps matches TRBD1 (6 bases). The length of the CDR3 is 13 residues. Germline CDR1 and CDR2: DFQATT and SNEGSKA (reference sequence). The germline V and J ends were trimmed by 0 bases and 8 bases, with 13 bases remaining between them. The DNA of the CDR3 is TGCAGTGCTAGAGATGGGGGGGCGCGGGGCTACACCTTC. Its protein is CSARDGGARGYTF.

This clonotype was seen only a few times. The chain combines TRBV5-1 with TRBJ2-3; possibly TRBD1 or TRBD2 for D (5 bases each). V lost 4 bases to trimming and J lost 3 bases, with 18 bases between them. The length of the CDR3 is 16 residues. Per germline, CDR1 SGHRS and CDR2 YFSETQ. CDR3 sequence (DNA): TGCGCCAGCAGCAAGGGACCGCTAGAGGTTACAGATACGCAGTATTTT. It is translated as CASSKGPLEVTDTQYF. The whole variable domain, filled in from reference TRBV5-1 and TRBJ2-3, reads KAGVTQTPRYLIKTRGQQVTLSCSPISGHRSVSWYQQTPGQGLQFLFEYFSETQRNKGNFPGRFSGRQFSNSRSEMNVSTLELGDSALYLCASSKGPLEVTDTQYFGPGTRLTVL.

V and J are TRBV7-2 and TRBJ2-6; 7 bases agree with TRBD1. J was trimmed by 2 bases and V by 3 bases; bases with no gene match: 4. The CDR3 spans 16 residues. CDR1 and CDR2 (germline): SGHTA, FQGNSA. The DNA of the CDR3 is TGTGCCAGCAGCTTCTCACAGGGGACTGGGGCCAACGTCCTGACTTTC. Translating it yields CASSFSQGTGANVLTF.

Ten or more counts support this clonotype. This chain joins TRBV4-3 and TRBJ2-4; a possible D gene is TRBD2 (6 bases). The V and J ends lost 0 bases and 2 bases respectively, with 14 bases between them. The V gene's germline CDR1 is LGHNA and CDR2 YSLEER. CDR3 length: 17 amino acids. DNA for the CDR3: TGCGCCAGCAGCCAAGATGGTCAGGGAGGTACCAAAAACATTCAGTACTTC. Translating it yields CASSQDGQGGTKNIQYF.

The rearrangement uses TRBV7-9 and TRBJ1-6; no firm D call. The V end lost 4 bases, the J end lost 7 bases, and 11 bases lay between the germline ends. Germline CDR1 SEHNR, CDR2 FQNEAQ (reference sequence). The CDR3 contains 14 residues. CDR3 region: CASSYDSLNSPLHF. CDR3 bases: TGTGCCAGCAGCTATGACTCCCTAAATTCACCCCTCCACTTT.

This clonotype has only a few counts. The chain recombines TRBV7-2 with TRBJ2-7, with TRBD2 matching over 8 bases. Per germline, CDR1 SGHTA and CDR2 FQGNSA. This CDR3 contains 15 residues. Trimming removed 2 bases from V and 2 bases from J; junction bases left unmatched: 5. The CDR3 loop reads CASSLRVAGPYEQYF. As DNA, the CDR3 is TGTGCCAGCAGCTTAAGGGTAGCGGGACCCTACGAGCAGTACTTC.

This chain uses TRBV12-5 with TRBJ2-5; no clear D gene. Germline V lookup: CDR1 LGHNT, CDR2 FRNRAP. The V and J ends lost 6 bases and 5 bases respectively, with 16 bases between them. CDR3 length: 14 residues. CDR3 DNA sequence: TGTGCTAGTGGAATGGCCCCCGTAGGGGAGACCCAGTACTTC. Translated: CASGMAPVGETQYF.

The gene calls are TRBV2 and TRBJ1-1; 8 bases line up with TRBD1. CDR1 is SNHLY and CDR2 is FYNNEI in the germline V gene. There are 15 residues in the CDR3. V lost 4 bases and J lost 5; bases outside the gene matches: 9. The CDR3 is CASSGQGARRTEAFF. CDR3 bases: TGTGCCAGCAGTGGTCAGGGGGCGCGACGTACTGAAGCTTTCTTT.

In this sample, this clonotype turned up a few times. The chain joins TRBV7-9 to TRBJ2-1, with D unclear. V was cut by 4 bases and J by 8 bases, with 15 bases left in between. CDR1 SEHNR and CDR2 FQNEAQ come from the germline V gene (reference sequence). The CDR3 has 14 residues. CDR3 amino acids: CASSSDQPRDEQFF. The CDR3, as DNA: TGTGCCAGCAGCTCGGACCAGCCCCGGGATGAGCAGTTCTTC. Full variable domain (rest looked up from reference TRBV7-9 and TRBJ2-1): DTGVSQNPRHKITKRGQNVTFRCDPISEHNRLYWYRQTLGQGPEFLTYFQNEAQLEKSRLLSDRFSAERPKGSFSTLEIQRTEQGDSAMYLCASSSDQPRDEQFFGPGTRLTVL.

This clonotype was detected many times. This chain links TRBV18 with TRBJ1-4; D remains ambiguous. The germline V and J ends were trimmed by 2 bases and 0 bases, with 4 bases remaining between them. The CDR3 extends over 14 amino acids. The V gene's germline CDR1 is KGHSH and CDR2 LQKENI. The CDR3 DNA reads TGTGCCAGCTCACCAGGTTCAACTAATGAAAAACTGTTTTTT. Its protein product is CASSPGSTNEKLFF.